This T cell receptor beta chain was obtained from a study of Graves' ophthalmopathy and Graves' hyperthyroidism. Newly diagnosed, the hyperthyroidism patients had under 2 months' duration and were aged 18 to 65. Beta-chain TCR CDR3 regions were amplified from RNA transcripts. First-round RT-PCR employed HTBI primers, with a second-round multiplex PCR after it. TCRdb reanalysed the multiplex PCR reads using MiXCR and keeps one entry per CDR3 protein. The profile shows about 400,000 distinct CDR3 sequences, under 25% of them singletons. As for this clonotype: Its antigen is unknown.

Findings and limits, study-wide: Blood also contained most of the expanded thyroid clonotypes above 0.001 frequency. Ophthalmopathy versus stable hyperthyroidism: 13-signature model gave around 90% sensitivity, less than 82% specificity.

Trimming shortened V by 5 bases and J by 5 bases, and 12 bases separated the two germline ends. The CDR3 sequence is 13 residues long. The rearrangement uses TRBV12-3 or TRBV12-4 and TRBJ2-5; no firm D call. This clonotype was sampled from a woman younger than 30 with stable Graves' hyperthyroidism. The material sequenced was peripheral blood. This CDR3 reads CASSGVDRETQYF. CDR3 in DNA: TGTGCCAGCAGTGGCGTGGATCGGGAGACCCAGTACTTC.